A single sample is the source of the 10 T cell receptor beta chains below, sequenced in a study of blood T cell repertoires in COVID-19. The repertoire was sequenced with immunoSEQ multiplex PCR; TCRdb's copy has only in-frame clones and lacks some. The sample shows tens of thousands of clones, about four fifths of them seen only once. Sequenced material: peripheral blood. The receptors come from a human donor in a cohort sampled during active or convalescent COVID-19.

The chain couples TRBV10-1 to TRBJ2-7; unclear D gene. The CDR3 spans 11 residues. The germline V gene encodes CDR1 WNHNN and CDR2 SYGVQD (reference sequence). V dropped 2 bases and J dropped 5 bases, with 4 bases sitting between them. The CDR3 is CASSEQDEQYF. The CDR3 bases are TGCGCCAGCAGTGAGCAGGACGAGCAGTACTTC.

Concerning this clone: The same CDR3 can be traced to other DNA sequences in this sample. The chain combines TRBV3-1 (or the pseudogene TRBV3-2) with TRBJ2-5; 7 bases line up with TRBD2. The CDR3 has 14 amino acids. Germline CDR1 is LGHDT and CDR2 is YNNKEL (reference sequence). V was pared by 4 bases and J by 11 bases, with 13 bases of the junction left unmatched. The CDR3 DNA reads TGTGCCAGCAGCCCCACGGGGGAGCGGGGTGCGCAGTACTTC. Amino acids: CASSPTGERGAQYF.

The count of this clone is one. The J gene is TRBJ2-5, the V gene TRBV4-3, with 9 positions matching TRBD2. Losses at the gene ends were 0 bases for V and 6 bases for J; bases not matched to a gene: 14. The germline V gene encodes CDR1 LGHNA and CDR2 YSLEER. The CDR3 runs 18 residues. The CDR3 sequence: CASSQDGGGLAKSKTQYF. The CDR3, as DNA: TGCGCCAGCAGCCAAGATGGGGGGGGACTAGCAAAAAGCAAGACCCAGTACTTC.

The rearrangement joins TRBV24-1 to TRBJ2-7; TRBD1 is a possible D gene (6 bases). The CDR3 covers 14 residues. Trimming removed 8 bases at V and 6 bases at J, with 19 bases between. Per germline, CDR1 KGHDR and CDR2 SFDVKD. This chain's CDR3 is CATTLPGHRIEQYF. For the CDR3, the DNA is TGTGCCACCACCCTACCGGGACATCGAATCGAGCAGTACTTC.

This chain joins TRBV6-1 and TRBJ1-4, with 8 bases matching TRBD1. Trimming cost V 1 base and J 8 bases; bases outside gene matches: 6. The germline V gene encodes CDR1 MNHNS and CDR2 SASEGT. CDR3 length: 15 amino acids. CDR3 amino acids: CASSEDPGGQEKLFF. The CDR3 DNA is TGTGCCAGCAGTGAAGATCCAGGGGGCCAGGAAAAACTGTTTTTT.

The CDR3 DNA is TGTGCCAGCAGTTACTCGAGCGGGGGCGGAGAGACCCAGTACTTC. Protein: CASSYSSGGGETQYF. This chain connects TRBV6-5 to TRBJ2-5, with TRBD2 matching over 8 bases. V lost 0 bases to trimming and J lost 4 bases; unmatched junction nucleotides: 4. Germline V gene data show CDR1 as MNHEY and CDR2 as SVGAGI. The CDR3 runs 15 residues.

CDR3 DNA: TGTGCCAGTAGCCCGACAGGGATTAACACTGAAGCTTTCTTT. This sequence encodes CASSPTGINTEAFF. The chain is built from TRBV19 and TRBJ1-1; 7 bases are shared with TRBD1. Germline CDR1 LNHDA, CDR2 SQIVND (reference sequence). The CDR3 length is 14 residues. V lost 6 bases and J lost 2; bases outside the gene matches: 6.

CDR3 loop: CASSQVRGGNSPLHF. In DNA, the CDR3 is TGTGCCAGCAGCCAAGTCCGGGGCGGGAACTCACCCCTCCACTTT. The rearrangement links TRBV3-1 (or the pseudogene TRBV3-2) to TRBJ1-6; a possible D gene is TRBD1 (5 bases). Germline CDR1 is LGHDT and CDR2 is YNNKEL (reference sequence). The ends were cut back, 1 base at V and 10 bases at J, with 14 bases in the middle. CDR3 length: 15 residues.

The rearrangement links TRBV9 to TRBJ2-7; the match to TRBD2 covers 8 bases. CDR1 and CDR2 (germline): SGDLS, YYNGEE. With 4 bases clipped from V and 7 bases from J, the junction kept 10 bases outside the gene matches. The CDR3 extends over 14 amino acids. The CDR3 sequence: CASSPAVSGAEQYF. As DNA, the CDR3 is TGTGCCAGCAGCCCGGCAGTTAGCGGGGCTGAGCAGTACTTC.

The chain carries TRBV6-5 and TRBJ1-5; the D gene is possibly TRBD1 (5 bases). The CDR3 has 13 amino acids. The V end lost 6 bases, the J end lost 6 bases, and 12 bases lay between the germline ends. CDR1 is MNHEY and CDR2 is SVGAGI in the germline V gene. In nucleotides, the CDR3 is TGTGCCAGCAGCCAGGGATTCAGTCAGCCCCAGCATTTT. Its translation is CASSQGFSQPQHF.